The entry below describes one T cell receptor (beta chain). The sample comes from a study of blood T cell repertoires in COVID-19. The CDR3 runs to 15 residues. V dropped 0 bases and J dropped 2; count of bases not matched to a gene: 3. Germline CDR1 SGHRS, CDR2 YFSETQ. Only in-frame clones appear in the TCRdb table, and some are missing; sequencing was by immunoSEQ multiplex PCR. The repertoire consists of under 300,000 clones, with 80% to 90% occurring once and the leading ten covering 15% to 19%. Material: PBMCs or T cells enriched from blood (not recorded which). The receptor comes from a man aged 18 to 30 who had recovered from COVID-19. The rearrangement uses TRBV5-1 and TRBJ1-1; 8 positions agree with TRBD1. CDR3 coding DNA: TGCGCCAGCAGCTTGGGGGGACAGGCTAACACTGAAGCTTTCTTT. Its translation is CASSLGGQANTEAFF. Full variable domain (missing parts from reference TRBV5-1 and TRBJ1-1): KAGVTQTPRYLIKTRGQQVTLSCSPISGHRSVSWYQQTPGQGLQFLFEYFSETQRNKGNFPGRFSGRQFSNSRSEMNVSTLELGDSALYLCASSLGGQANTEAFFGQGTRLTVV.